This T cell receptor (beta chain) was sequenced for a study of cytomegalovirus exposure and HLA in healthy donors (dated by TCRdb to about 2017). Broadly, across the study: An earlier analysis of several hundred of the donors reported about 290 Gb of sequence data and some 120 million unique TCR beta sequences from about 179 million T cells. Approximately 300 gigabases of sequencing data and tens of millions of unique TCR sequences were included in an early release covering 550 to 800 HLA-typed donors. Of the approximately 370 genotyped donors, 75% to 85% were placed in the genetic ancestry cluster associated with self-reported Caucasian donors. The study aimed to test whether cataloging public T cell receptors could reveal signatures of past pathogen exposure. The T cell repertoires of about 700 subjects were profiled by immunosequencing and related to cytomegalovirus serostatus. In addition to the first cohort of approximately 650 subjects, a separate validation cohort of approximately 130 different subjects was used. High-throughput TCR immunosequencing, statistical association of individual TCRs with disease status, and machine learning were combined to predict cytomegalovirus infection status. A later analysis re-analyzed previously published TCR beta repertoires from roughly 630 donors and added high-resolution HLA genotyping to study TCR occurrence patterns. Rather than using new phenotypic data, the later analysis identified candidate immune exposures from TCR beta sequences and from how often those sequences occurred across donors. An earlier analysis of around 540 of the donors applied high-throughput TCR beta sequencing to assess whether each TCR beta V gene segment acted as functional or pseudogenic. Donor age, sex, ethnicity and CMV serostatus were compiled together with the repertoire data. A later genetic analysis used genome-wide SNP genotypes for about 55% of the 666 donors, treating that subset as a discovery cohort. All discovery cohort repertoires had been generated on a single sequencing platform. HLA typing covered class I and class II loci at four-digit resolution. The number of typed donors differed by locus: about 620-640 for A, B, C, DRB1 and DQB1; 522 for DQA1; 606 for DPA1; and 450 to 480 for DPB1. About five DR-DQ haplotypes were treated as single units for association and clustering because of strong linkage in the cohort. Among 300 to 500 genotyped donors of the cohort, an average of about 240,000 unique TCR beta nucleotide sequences was sequenced per donor, of which about 18% were non-productive.

Based on the germline V gene (reference sequence), the CDR1 and CDR2 sequences are SEHNR and FQNEAQ. The germline V end is reduced by 5 bases and the J end by 2 bases; junction bases left unmatched: 6. From cysteine to phenylalanine, the CDR3 is 15 amino acids long. Just CDR3 DNA is preserved here, 45 bases in frame from base 1. Overall study outcomes, separate from this receptor: The classifier was reported to diagnose cytomegalovirus status with high specificity and sensitivity in both the original and validation cohorts. According to a later analysis, most CMV-associated TCR beta chains appeared to be HLA-restricted, and the HLA associations seemed to be driven largely by CMV exposure. An association between a missense DCLRE1C variant and V-gene and J-gene trimming of TCR beta chains was found in a later genetic analysis and replicated in an independent cohort. In an earlier analysis of around 600 of the donors, most TCR beta V segments were observed in productive rearrangements about 87% or about 30% of the time, broadly matching IMGT annotations. This cohort had only TCR beta chains sequenced, and the lack of alpha or paired-chain data limited which features could be detected. Strong co-occurrence of HLA alleles, especially DR and DQ, made assigning TCR associations to individual alleles difficult. Most TCR sequences were observed very rarely across donors, whereas some public TCRs were present in many individuals. The study listed 170 or so TCR beta chains as associated with cytomegalovirus. Immune exposure information for the cohort was limited to CMV serostatus. HLA typing was unavailable for some donors at each locus, so association tests used only the typed subset. A later analysis associated approximately 17,000 TCR beta sequences with specific HLA alleles at a false discovery rate of 0.05. The authors suggested that the approach could potentially be extended to other disease states and immunological phenotypes. A few of the identified cytomegalovirus-associated TCR beta chains were confirmed in vitro to be specific for cytomegalovirus antigens. The 87-base-pair reads could not distinguish some IMGT-functional V segments, including TRBV6-2 and TRBV6-3, so those segments were excluded. A further reported finding was that TCR beta sequences accurately predicted the HLA-A and HLA-B alleles for most subjects in the first cohort. According to a later analysis, parvovirus B19, influenza, CMV and Epstein-Barr virus appeared linked to several top co-occurrence clusters. According to a later analysis, TCR association rates differed among HLA loci, with DRB1 alleles showing the most associated TCRs and HLA-C alleles showing the fewest. Correlated functional status among segregating V segments might reflect linkage disequilibrium, but an unknown experimental factor could not be ruled out. Because counts were too low, seventeen rarely observed V segments, including chromosome 9 orphons, were excluded from the earlier analysis of roughly 580 of the donors. Presence/absence analyses assumed roughly uniform sequencing depth across donors, an assumption that may not hold. Compared with the approximately 670-donor mean, donors in an Asian-associated ancestry cluster had fewer N-insertions in productive TCRs, according to a later genetic analysis. A cluster of highly shared sequence variants was judged likely to be a technical artifact of the sequencing pipeline. In a later analysis, HLA-associated TCR beta chains showed more clonal expansion and lower generation probabilities than non-associated chains that were equally common.

Libraries came from the immunoSEQ multiplex PCR assay. For the multiplex PCR, a mixture combining 60 forward primers for TCR Vbeta segments and 13 reverse primers for TCR Jbeta segments was used. Amplification of the CDR3 region of rearranged TCR beta genes was performed with a multiplex PCR assay on genomic DNA. On the Illumina HiSeq System, the amplified TCR beta libraries were sequenced as 87-base-pair reads. The authors' analysis ran thus. A later analysis counted around 72 million unique TCR beta chains across the 690 or so repertoires, and around 9.9 million of these chains were shared by at least two donors. Raw reads were error-corrected and collapsed into unique sequences by a nearest-neighbor algorithm in which closely related sequences were merged to remove PCR and sequencing errors. V, D and J gene segments were assigned by aligning CDR3 sequences to IMGT reference sequences. For a sequence to be retained, at least a six-nucleotide match to both a V gene segment and a J gene segment was required. Rearrangements were classified as productive when the CDR3 lacked stop codons and remained in frame with V and J, and all other rearrangements were classified as non-productive. Following IMGT convention, CDR3 was defined as the stretch from the second conserved V-encoded cysteine to the conserved J-encoded phenylalanine. The earlier analysis of a few hundred of the donors excluded any sequence lacking an unambiguous match to a single V gene segment. In an earlier analysis of approximately 500 of the donors, a V segment was called functional when productive rearrangements were above 56.7%, and segregating when the standard deviation between donors exceeded 5%. A statistical classification framework was built to diagnose cytomegalovirus status from the catalog of TCR beta chain sequences. In a later analysis, TCR nucleotide sequences were compared against IMGT/GENE-DB human TR gene sequences so that V and J genes could be assigned. Using the TCRdist pipeline, a later analysis assigned CDR3 sequences along with most-parsimonious VDJ recombination scenarios. In a later analysis, each TCR beta chain was defined by its CDR3 amino acid sequence together with its V-gene family, and reads without a unique V-gene family were excluded. A later analysis removed roughly 590 highly shared, low-generation-probability nucleotide sequences to deal with suspected cross-contamination and a sequencing artifact. A later analysis calculated a clonal expansion index for each public chain from normalized within-repertoire ranks of inferred template counts. A later analysis computed generation probabilities with a VDJ recombination model fitted to out-of-frame rearrangements, and checked the results against IGoR. In a later analysis, hypergeometric tests were used to score TCR-TCR, TCR-HLA and TCR-CMV co-occurrence, with a repertoire-size bias correction applied to TCR pairs. In a later analysis, false discovery rates were estimated by permuting HLA or CMV assignments 20 times. A later analysis grouped co-occurring TCRs with DBSCAN, adding TCRdist sequence similarity when clustering within HLA-allele-positive subsets. Repertoires with fewer than 30,000 or more than 120,000 public chains, plus five repertoires with anomalous nucleotide sharing, were excluded from co-occurrence clustering. TCRdb mirrors the immuneACCESS table, restricted to in-frame sequences. Some clones are absent from its copies; in checked studies, under half trace to an unresolved V gene, and the reason for the others is unknown. The V and J calls and the clone size are those of that table, but D and trimming were determined from the DNA. This sample gives fewer than 250,000 clones in total; more than 70% of them show up just once. The top ten constitute about 4.8% of the sample.

The cohort consisted of approximately 690 healthy bone marrow donors. Cohort members were all nominally healthy when sampled, although unrecorded immune exposures were likely present. The donor was CMV seropositive and belonged to the group of 250 to 350 seropositive cohort members. Every donor gave a peripheral blood sample, and the peripheral blood mononuclear cells from that sample were used for TCR beta sequencing. Genomic DNA extraction from the blood cell samples was performed with the Qiagen DNeasy Blood Extraction Kit. Comments on this clone: Its antigen is still unknown. One base away there is no much larger clone; base qualities are not given.

What was sequenced was PBMCs. This chain is built from TRBV7-9 and TRBJ2-5, with 9 bases in between that match TRBD1. The clonotype comes from a man aged 25 to 40 in good health and CMV-seropositive. The CDR3 here reads CASSVGQGYQETQYF. The nucleotide sequence is given as TGTGCCAGCAGCGTTGGACAGGGGTATCAAGAGACCCAGTACTTC.